This entry concerns a single TCR beta chain. With V trimmed by 4 bases and J by 11 bases, 8 bases remained unmatched. The CDR3 loop spans 13 amino acids. The germline gives CDR1 GTSNPN, CDR2 SVGIG (reference sequence). The repertoire was sequenced with immunoSEQ multiplex PCR; TCRdb's copy has only in-frame clones and lacks some. The repertoire holds 100,000 to 150,000 clones, with 65% to 90% as singletons. The sample is drawn from a study of blood T cell repertoires in COVID-19. Study-level information: The study drew acute and convalescent COVID-19 samples from the United States, Italy and Spain.

The sample taken for sequencing was peripheral blood. This receptor was identified in a man older than 75 with active or convalescent COVID-19. The chain carries TRBV30 and TRBJ1-3; 10 bases align to TRBD1. The CDR3 nucleotides read TGTGCCTGGACCCGGGACAGGGGACCCGCCATATATTTT. Encoded protein: CAWTRDRGPAIYF. The full variable domain, rest sourced from reference TRBV30 and TRBJ1-3, is SQTIHQWPATLVQPVGSPLSLECTVEGTSNPNLYWYRQAAGRGLQLLFYSVGIGQISSEVPQNLSASRPQDRQFILSSKKLLLSDSGFYLCAWTRDRGPAIYFGEGSWLTVV.